This TCR beta chain was identified in a study of cytomegalovirus exposure and HLA in healthy donors. A multiplex PCR was run with 60 Vbeta primers and 13 Jbeta primers. The protocol was immunoSEQ multiplex PCR, while the TCRdb copy is restricted to in-frame clones and leaves out a portion. Of around 120,000 clones in the sample, around 63% were seen once. Study-wide results and limits: Using a false discovery rate of 0.05, a later analysis showed that 16,951 TCR beta sequences were associated with HLA alleles.

The CDR3 extends over 17 amino acids. The germline V gene has CDR1 SGHTA and CDR2 FQGNSA. The V end lost 7 bases, the J end lost 0 bases, and 16 bases lay between the germline ends. Concerning this clone: Antigen: not known.

The chain carries TRBV7-2 and TRBJ2-6; tentatively, D is TRBD1 (6 bases). This TCR derives from a man aged 40-49 years in good health and CMV-seropositive. Sequencing used PBMCs. The DNA for the CDR3 is TGTGCCAGCACCTGGGGGCAGCTCGACTCTGGGGCCAACGTCCTGACTTTC. As protein: CASTWGQLDSGANVLTF.